The source of this T cell receptor beta chain is a study of CXCR3-negative and CXCR3-positive naive CD8 T cells. Across the study: Sequencing gave 140 million or so TRB reads overall, about 1.5 +/- 0.3 million per library. General study findings and limits: CXCR3-negative naive cells had less hydrophobic TRB CDR3s than did CXCR3-positive naive cells. Similarly elevated diversity marked both naive subsets, with memory CD8+ cells showing far lower diversity.

The sorting of each CD8+ T cell subset was done in triplicate, at approximately 310,000 cells each. This CDR3 is built from 20 residues. The germline CDR1 and CDR2 sequences are SGHRS and YFSETQ. It was by 5' RACE with UMI labels that the TRB cDNA libraries were prepared. TCRdb reanalyzed the 5' RACE reads and collapses them to one entry per CDR3 protein, without DNA. This sample's table reports 5,100 or so distinct CDR3 sequences. This clonotype is labeled medium-sized based on frequency. Antigen unknown. The source material was naive CXCR3+ CD8+ T cells from blood. Regarding subset: CD45RO-CCR7+CD27+CD95- naive CD8+ T cells expressing CXCR3 (TNR3+). The chain couples TRBV5-1 to TRBJ2-3; TCRdb selects TRBD2, and the lack of DNA leaves this call unchecked. The origin of this receptor is a human donor in good health. Some clones in this sample may be carry-over from other donors' samples. CDR3 residues: CASRVKWVLAGGQRTDTQYF.